In its sample, the clone carrying this T cell receptor (beta chain) was seen many times. The record originates from a study of beta chain features in type 1 diabetes. Investigators reverse transcribed all isolated RNA, so they sequenced expressed TCRB transcripts. Clones were sequenced by immunoSEQ multiplex PCR, and TCRdb holds only the in-frame ones, with some missing. Of almost 350,000 clones in the sample, approximately 8% were seen once. The receptor's source is a woman aged 18-29 years in good health. The sequenced sample consisted of central memory CD4+ T cells from blood.

The CDR3 nucleotides read TGTGCCATAAATAGCGGCGCAGATACGCAGTATTTT. It translates to CAINSGADTQYF. This chain connects TRBV6-6 to TRBJ2-3, with a possible D match to TRBD2 (6 bases). V lost 10 bases, J lost 4 bases, and 12 bases lay in between. The length of the CDR3 is 12 residues. Germline-derived CDR1 and CDR2 are MNHNY and SVGAGI (reference sequence).